The T cell receptor (beta chain) under discussion was sequenced for a study of cytomegalovirus exposure and HLA in healthy donors. PCR involved 60 Vbeta and 13 Jbeta primers. Data came from immunoSEQ multiplex PCR; TCRdb stores just in-frame clones and leaves some out. The table records 100,000 to 150,000 clones, approximately 87% of them present only once. V dropped 9 bases and J dropped 6; count of bases not matched to a gene: 13. The CDR3 is made up of 15 amino acids. Germline CDR1 is SGHNT and CDR2 is YYREEE (reference sequence). This chain joins TRBV5-4 and TRBJ2-3; 10 positions match TRBD1. The sequence was obtained from a man aged 18 to 30 in good health and CMV-seropositive. The sequenced sample was PBMCs. The CDR3 protein is CATLSRTGGLDTQYF. The CDR3 DNA follows: TGTGCCACCTTATCGCGGACAGGGGGTCTGGATACGCAGTATTTT.